These 21 T cell receptor beta chains share one sample of origin, sequenced in a study of T cells after yellow fever vaccination. TCRdb redid the calling of the 5' RACE reads with MiXCR, one entry per CDR3 protein. The sample includes 100,000 to 150,000 distinct CDR3 sequences, about 8.2% of them seen just once. This specimen consisted of CD8+ T cells sorted from PBMCs, obtained on the day of the yellow fever booster vaccination. These receptors were obtained from a man younger than 35 who received the YFV17D yellow fever vaccine.

The chain employs TRBV6-5 and TRBJ2-7; D gene unclear. Between the trimmed V and J ends, which lost 0 bases and 3 bases, there was a span of 9 bases. This CDR3 contains 14 residues. Germline lookup yields CDR1 MNHEY and CDR2 SVGAGI. The CDR3 DNA follows: TGTGCCAGCAGTTACTCGGTAGCCTACTACGAGCAGTACTTC. The encoded protein is CASSYSVAYYEQYF.

The J gene is TRBJ1-1, the V gene TRBV20-1, with 7 bases fitting TRBD1. CDR3 length: 12 amino acids. Trimming cost V 5 bases and J 7 bases; bases outside gene matches: 7. Per germline, CDR1 DFQATT and CDR2 SNEGSKA (reference sequence). CDR3 amino acids: CSAPTGLGEAFF. The DNA for the CDR3 is TGCAGTGCTCCGACAGGGCTCGGTGAAGCTTTCTTT.

The chain employs TRBV6-6 and TRBJ2-6; D may be TRBD1 (6 bases). There are 17 residues in the CDR3. The germline V gene encodes CDR1 MNHNY and CDR2 SVGAGI (reference sequence). Trimming took off 6 bases at V and 0 bases at J, with 15 bases between the two ends. CDR3: CASSRTRGFSGANVLTF. CDR3 bases: TGTGCCAGCAGCCGAACCAGGGGTTTCTCTGGGGCCAACGTCCTGACTTTC.

This clonotype was seen ten or more times. This chain uses TRBV29-1 with TRBJ2-3; D unresolved. Between the trimmed V and J ends, which lost 5 bases and 2 bases, there was a span of 2 bases. CDR1 is SQVTM, CDR2 ANQGSEA, per germline. The CDR3 is 10 residues long. In DNA form, the CDR3 reads TGCAGCGTTAACACAGATACGCAGTATTTT. It codes for CSVNTDTQYF.

The gene calls are TRBV4-1 and TRBJ1-1; D is ambiguous. Germline lookup yields CDR1 MGHRA and CDR2 YSYEKL. This CDR3 is built from 15 residues. Trimming stripped 0 bases from V and 10 bases from J, with 18 bases between. Here the CDR3 DNA reads TGCGCCAGCAGCCAAGAATTGGGAGCCCCCGGGATAGCTTTCTTT. Its translation is CASSQELGAPGIAFF.

This sequence joins TRBV7-9 and TRBJ1-1, with 7 nucleotides matching TRBD1. This CDR3 is 15 amino acids long. J lost 7 bases, V lost 5 bases, and 13 bases had no gene match. Germline V gene lookup returns CDR1 SEHNR and CDR2 FQNEAQ (reference sequence). Here the CDR3 reads CASSPRQGWTDEAFF. CDR3 bases: TGTGCCAGCAGCCCGAGACAGGGATGGACGGATGAAGCTTTCTTT.

This clonotype was seen at least ten times. This rearrangement joins TRBV7-2 to TRBJ2-7; 10 bases are shared with TRBD1. The V and J ends lost 5 bases and 1 base, in that order; junction bases with no gene match: 5. The CDR3 is 15 amino acids. Germline CDR1 and CDR2: SGHTA and FQGNSA. The CDR3 DNA is TGTGCCAGCAGCAGAGGGACAGGGGTGTCCTACGAGCAGTACTTC. It codes for CASSRGTGVSYEQYF.

The rearrangement joins TRBV9 to TRBJ2-3, with 10 positions matching TRBD2. Germline CDR1 SGDLS, CDR2 YYNGEE. V was clipped by 3 bases and J by 2 bases; unmatched bases: 9. There are 17 residues in the CDR3. The CDR3 sequence is CASSATASGGLTDTQYF. CDR3 in DNA: TGTGCCAGCAGCGCAACCGCTAGCGGGGGACTCACAGATACGCAGTATTTT.

This clonotype showed up just a few times. The V and J genes are TRBV4-1 and TRBJ1-1; D may be TRBD1 (5 bases). This CDR3 has 15 residues. V gave up 1 base and J gave up 1 base, with 10 bases separating them. From germline, CDR1 is MGHRA and CDR2 YSYEKL. DNA of the CDR3: TGCGCCAGCAGCCAAGTGCCGGGACGGAACACTGAAGCTTTCTTT. Translating it yields CASSQVPGRNTEAFF.

Ten or more counts support this clonotype. Relative to the germline gene, one junction end is altered; a read error may explain this. V is TRBV12-3 or TRBV12-4 and J is TRBJ2-5; D not certain. The CDR3 extends over 11 amino acids. CDR3 loop: CASSLTTGLHF. The DNA of the CDR3 is TGTGCCAGCAGTTTAACGACCGGCCTACACTTC.

In this sample, this clonotype turned up a few times. The chain is built from TRBV10-2 and TRBJ1-1; D is unresolved. This CDR3 is built from 14 residues. The germline V and J ends were trimmed by 0 bases and 5 bases, with 10 bases remaining between them. Germline V CDR1 and CDR2: WSHSY, SAAADI. The CDR3 loop is CASSESRIGTEAFF. The CDR3 DNA reads TGCGCCAGCAGTGAGTCGAGGATAGGAACTGAAGCTTTCTTT.

The table lists this clonotype with a few counts. The chain carries TRBV20-1 and TRBJ1-5; the match to TRBD1 covers 11 bases. Losses at the gene ends were 3 bases for V and 2 bases for J; bases not matched to a gene: 6. This CDR3 region has 16 residues. The germline CDR1 and CDR2 sequences are DFQATT and SNEGSKA (reference sequence). CDR3 amino acids: CSARDRGPFGNQPQHF. DNA of the CDR3: TGCAGTGCTAGGGACAGGGGGCCTTTCGGCAATCAGCCCCAGCATTTT.

The sample holds a few counts of this clonotype. This chain joins TRBV7-9 and TRBJ1-1; D is undetermined. This CDR3 is 15 amino acids long. V lost 5 bases, J lost 4 bases, and 17 bases lay in between. Germline CDR1 and CDR2: SEHNR and FQNEAQ (reference sequence). The CDR3 reads CASSPLNAPPTEAFF. CDR3 coding DNA: TGTGCCAGCAGCCCCCTAAACGCACCGCCCACTGAAGCTTTCTTT.

CDR3 coding DNA: TGCGCCAGCAGCTTACTCCCCGGGACAGGGTCGAGGAATGAGCAGTTCTTC. This gives the protein CASSLLPGTGSRNEQFF. The chain has TRBV5-1 and TRBJ2-1; 9 bases fit TRBD1. Germline trimming cut 2 bases from V and 7 bases from J; bases unmatched to any gene: 13. In germline, CDR1 is SGHRS, CDR2 YFSETQ. This CDR3 spans 17 amino acids.

The chain recombines TRBV9 with TRBJ1-5; D possibly corresponds to TRBD1 (6 bases). Germline CDR1 SGDLS, CDR2 YYNGEE. V lost 4 bases and J 7 bases, leaving 18 bases between the germline ends. The CDR3 consists of 15 residues. In DNA, the CDR3 is TGTGCCAGCAGCCCCGGAGGCAGGGGTGACCAGCCCCAGCATTTT. Its translation is CASSPGGRGDQPQHF.

This clonotype was seen more than once but under ten times. CDR3 in DNA: TGTGCCAGCAGTTACGACGTGGGCGTGGAAGCTTTCTTT. It codes for CASSYDVGVEAFF. V usage is TRBV6-5 and J usage is TRBJ1-1; no clear D. Germline CDR1 is MNHEY and CDR2 is SVGAGI. V was trimmed by 2 bases and J by 8 bases, leaving 12 bases between them. The CDR3 runs to 13 residues.

V usage is TRBV6-5 and J usage is TRBJ2-7; TRBD1 or TRBD2 may be the D gene (5 bases each). CDR1 and CDR2 (germline): MNHEY, SVGAGI. Trimming pared 0 bases from V and 6 bases from J, leaving 15 bases between. The CDR3 runs 15 residues. The CDR3 spells CASSYSTLGVGEQYF. The CDR3 bases are TGTGCCAGCAGTTACTCGACTCTGGGGGTGGGCGAGCAGTACTTC.

This CDR3 reads CASSETQGSAEAFF. The CDR3 DNA is TGCGCCAGCAGTGAAACTCAGGGAAGTGCTGAAGCTTTCTTT. The genes are TRBV10-1 and TRBJ1-1; D possibly corresponds to TRBD1 (5 bases). The V end lost 3 bases, the J end lost 6 bases, and 14 bases lay between the germline ends. Germline V gene data show CDR1 as WNHNN and CDR2 as SYGVQD (reference sequence). The CDR3 covers 14 residues.

This clonotype was counted only a few times. The chain couples TRBV4-1 to TRBJ1-2; unclear D gene. Trimming removed 0 bases from V and 6 bases from J, with 11 bases in between. CDR1 and CDR2 from the germline V gene are MGHRA and YSYEKL. The CDR3 contains 14 residues. The CDR3 here is CASSQEGLVDGYTF. CDR3 coding DNA: TGCGCCAGCAGCCAAGAAGGCCTAGTGGATGGCTACACCTTC.

V and J are TRBV5-4 and TRBJ2-7, with 12 bases fitting TRBD2. The CDR3 runs to 15 residues. Germline loops: CDR1 SGHNT, CDR2 YYREEE (reference sequence). V was clipped by 0 bases and J by 3 bases; unmatched bases: 1. As DNA, the CDR3 is TGTGCCAGCAGCTTGGGGACTAGCGGGAACTACGAGCAGTACTTC. Its translation: CASSLGTSGNYEQYF.

This clonotype was recorded at least ten times. This chain connects TRBV9 to TRBJ1-1; possible D gene TRBD1, 5 bases. CDR3 size: 15 residues. The germline V and J ends were trimmed by 3 bases and 0 bases, with 12 bases remaining between them. Germline lookup yields CDR1 SGDLS and CDR2 YYNGEE. As DNA, the CDR3 is TGTGCCAGCAGCGACCCGGGACGGGTGAACACTGAAGCTTTCTTT. Amino acid sequence: CASSDPGRVNTEAFF.